The TCR beta chain described here comes from a study of response to subunit inactivated influenza vaccine. Study-wide results and limits: The authors proposed limited new T cell recruitment per seasonal influenza vaccination.

Germline-derived CDR1 and CDR2 are SGHDT and YYEEEE. This CDR3 has 16 residues. V was clipped by 4 bases and J by 0 bases, with 15 bases between them. About this clonotype itself: The antigen is not known.

One entry per CDR3 protein, called by TCRdb with MiXCR from the RT-PCR reads. The table includes fewer than 550,000 distinct CDR3 sequences, about 25% detected once. The sequenced sample was CD4+ T cells sorted from PBMCs, obtained 5 to 6 days after vaccination. This chain connects TRBV5-6 to TRBJ2-3; D remains ambiguous. This receptor was taken from a man aged 50-59 years who received an inactivated influenza vaccine. CDR3 in DNA: TGTGCCAGCAGCATAAGACCGGGCTCTAGCACAGATACGCAGTATTTT. Translated: CASSIRPGSSTDTQYF.